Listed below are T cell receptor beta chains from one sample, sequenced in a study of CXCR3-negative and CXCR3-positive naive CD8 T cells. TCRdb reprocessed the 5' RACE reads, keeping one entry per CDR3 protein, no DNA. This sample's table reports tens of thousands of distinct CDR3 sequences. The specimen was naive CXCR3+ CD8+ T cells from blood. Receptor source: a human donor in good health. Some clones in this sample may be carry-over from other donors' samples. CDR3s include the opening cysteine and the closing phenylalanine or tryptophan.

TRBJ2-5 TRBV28 CASSFEIGAATNQETQYF
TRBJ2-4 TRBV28 CASSFQGEAKNIQYF
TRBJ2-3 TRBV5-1 CASSFSGGPRDTQYF
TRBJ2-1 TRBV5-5 CASSLWVFDEQFF
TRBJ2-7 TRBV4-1 CAGSQGSGGYEQYF
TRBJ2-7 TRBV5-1 CASSDRDYSYEQYF
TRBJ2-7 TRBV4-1 CASRGRVGAYEQYF
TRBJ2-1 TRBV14 CASSQGGGAGVNEQFF
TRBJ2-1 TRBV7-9 CASSSSVGYSEQFF
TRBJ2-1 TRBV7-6 CASSGEPWNEQFF
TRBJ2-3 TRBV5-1 CASSPRSGDTQYF
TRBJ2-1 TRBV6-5 CASSYLAGNNEQFF
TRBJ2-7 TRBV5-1 CASSQGIRVNSYEQYF
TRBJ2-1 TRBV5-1 CASSLYRGNSYNEQFF